The rows below give T cell receptor beta chains drawn from one sample of a study of cytomegalovirus exposure and HLA in healthy donors. Some clones are missing from TCRdb's copy, which holds only in-frame ones; the method was immunoSEQ multiplex PCR. This table holds about 200,000 clones, approximately 83% found once. The specimen was PBMCs. The receptors were sampled from a boy aged 2 to 10 in good health and CMV-seronegative. The CDR3 runs from the conserved cysteine through the conserved F or W. The D gene is left open where the match is weak. Rows may omit the clone size; those that give it use once, few, many or a size class.

V gene	D gene	clone size	J gene	CDR3 DNA	CDR3 protein
TRBV29-1	.	.	TRBJ2-5	TGCAGCGTTGGGCCCAGGTTACAAGAGACCCAGTACTTC	CSVGPRLQETQYF
TRBV5-1	.	.	TRBJ2-1	TGCGCCAGCAGCTCTCGGGCGGGGCGGGTCAGGGTGAATGAGCAGTTCTTC	CASSSRAGRVRVNEQFF
TRBV6-1	.	.	TRBJ2-5	TGTGCCAGCAGTGCCGCCGCTAGCCTGTACCAAGAGACCCAGTACTTC	CASSAAASLYQETQYF
TRBV18	TRBD2	once	TRBJ2-3	TGTGCCAGCTCCCCGGGGGGTAGCACAGATACGCAGTATTTT	CASSPGGSTDTQYF
TRBV5-1	TRBD1	few	TRBJ1-3	TGCGCCAGCAGCTCCTCCGGGACAGGCCGCTCTGGAAACACCATATATTTT	CASSSSGTGRSGNTIYF
TRBV6-5	TRBD2	.	TRBJ2-3	TGTGCCAGCAGTTCCCGACTAGCGGGGGGGCTAGATACGCAGTATTTT	CASSSRLAGGLDTQYF
TRBV2	.	.	TRBJ2-7	TGTGCCAGCAGGGACCAAGGGGCCTACGAGCAGTACTTC	CASRDQGAYEQYF
TRBV2	.	.	TRBJ2-5	TGTGCCGGGGCGGGGGACACCAAAGAGACCCAGTACTTC	CAGAGDTKETQYF
TRBV2	TRBD1	.	TRBJ2-7	TGTGCCAGCCACCGGGACAGGGCCGCTATAAACGAGCAGTACTTC	CASHRDRAAINEQYF
TRBV6-4	.	.	TRBJ2-3	TGTGCCAGCAGTGATCCTCTAGGACACCAGTATTTT	CASSDPLGHQYF
TRBV6-4	TRBD1	.	TRBJ2-7	TGTGCCAGCAGGACACCAGCCGGGGACAGGGGGCCCCACGAGCAGTACTTC	CASRTPAGDRGPHEQYF
TRBV18	TRBD1	.	TRBJ2-7	TGTGCCAGCTCACAGGGACAGGGGGAATCCTACGAGCAGTACTTC	CASSQGQGESYEQYF
TRBV6-5	.	.	TRBJ2-7	TGTGCCAGCAGTTACGTGGGCCAAACAGGGAGCGTCGAGCAGTACTTC	CASSYVGQTGSVEQYF
TRBV15	.	once	TRBJ2-7	TGTGCCACCAGCAGAGACAGGGTGGGCGAGCAGTACTTC	CATSRDRVGEQYF
TRBV30	TRBD1	.	TRBJ1-5	TGTGCCTGGAACAGGGGGCAAAATCAGCCCCAGCATTTT	CAWNRGQNQPQHF
TRBV7-6	.	.	TRBJ2-3	TGTGCCAGCAGCTTAGTGGCGGGCGGAGCAGATACGCAGTATTTT	CASSLVAGGADTQYF
TRBV7-9	.	once	TRBJ2-7	TGTGCCAGCAGCTTATCGAGTCTTCTCTACGAGCAGTACTTC	CASSLSSLLYEQYF
TRBV25-1	TRBD2	.	TRBJ2-5	TGTGCCAGCAGTGAACTCCCCACTAGCGGGAGGCCCCAAGAGACCCAGTACTTC	CASSELPTSGRPQETQYF
TRBV19	TRBD1	.	TRBJ1-3	TGTGCCAGTAGTAAAGACAGGGTCGGAAACACCATATATTTT	CASSKDRVGNTIYF
TRBV5-1	.	.	TRBJ2-5	TGCGCCAGCAGCTCACAGCCTGAAGAGACCCAGTACTTC	CASSSQPEETQYF
TRBV7-3	TRBD1	.	TRBJ2-7	TGTGCCAGCAGCTGGGACAGGGACAACGAGCTGTACTTC	CASSWDRDNELYF
TRBV27	TRBD2	.	TRBJ2-3	TGTGCCAGCAGTTTATCCCAACTAGCGGGGGGTGCAGATACGCAGTATTTT	CASSLSQLAGGADTQYF
TRBV5-6	.	few	TRBJ1-4	TGTGCCAGCAGCAGGGGACTCACCGTTGAAAAACTGTTTTTT	CASSRGLTVEKLFF
TRBV6-4	.	few	TRBJ2-2	TGTGCCAGCAGCGGGAGCAGCAGCGGGGAGCTGTTTTTT	CASSGSSSGELFF
TRBV6-5	.	few	TRBJ1-1	TGTGCCAGCAGTTACGAGGTGAGCACTGAAGCTTTCTTT	CASSYEVSTEAFF
TRBV6-5	.	.	TRBJ1-6	TGTGCCAGCAGTGTTACAGAGAATTCACCCCTCCACTTT	CASSVTENSPLHF
TRBV30	.	.	TRBJ2-7	TGTGCCTGGAGTCCACTCTCCTACGAGCAGTACTTC	CAWSPLSYEQYF
TRBV29-1	TRBD1	once	TRBJ1-2	TGCAGCGTTGCCAGGACAGGGGGAAGCTATGGCTACACCTTC	CSVARTGGSYGYTF
TRBV7-9	.	.	TRBJ2-1	TGTGCCAGCAGCCACTTCTCGGGTGAGCAGTTCTTC	CASSHFSGEQFF
TRBV6-1	.	.	TRBJ1-1	TGTGCCAGCAGTGCTCGGGGTGAAGCTTTCTTT	CASSARGEAFF
TRBV5-1	.	.	TRBJ1-2	TGCGCCAGCAGCTTAGCAGGGAACTATGGCTACACCTTC	CASSLAGNYGYTF
TRBV25-1	.	.	TRBJ2-7	TGTGCCAGCAGTGAAAGGACAGTGGACGAGCAGTACTTC	CASSERTVDEQYF
TRBV29-1	TRBD1	.	TRBJ1-2	TGCAGCGTTCCGCGTGACAGGGTGGTGGATGGCTACACCTTC	CSVPRDRVVDGYTF
TRBV5-4	.	.	TRBJ2-1	TGTGCCAGCACCGGGTCCCGGGAGCAGTTCTTC	CASTGSREQFF
TRBV27	TRBD1	once	TRBJ1-2	TGTGCCAGCAGGTCCGGGGGACAGCACTATGGCTACACCTTC	CASRSGGQHYGYTF
TRBV18	TRBD1	.	TRBJ1-2	TGTGCCAGCTCACCAGTAAGACAGGGCGACACGAACTATGGCTACACCTTC	CASSPVRQGDTNYGYTF
TRBV18	.	.	TRBJ2-3	TGTGCCAGCTCACCACTGGCTAGCACAGATACGCAGTATTTT	CASSPLASTDTQYF
TRBV7-9	TRBD1	.	TRBJ2-2	TGTGCCAGCAGCTCTCCGAGGGGGCCGGGAACCGGGGAGCTGTTTTTT	CASSSPRGPGTGELFF
TRBV7-2	TRBD2	.	TRBJ2-1	TGTGCCAGCGGCAAGGGGCTAGCGGGAGTGAACAATGAGCAGTTCTTC	CASGKGLAGVNNEQFF
TRBV28	.	.	TRBJ2-7	TGTGCCAGCAGTCAAGACTTCCCCGGCGAGCAGTACTTC	CASSQDFPGEQYF
TRBV19	.	once	TRBJ1-5	TGTGCCAGTAGTATAGTTGACGGGAATCAGCCCCAGCATTTT	CASSIVDGNQPQHF
TRBV2	TRBD1	.	TRBJ2-7	TGTGCCAGCACGGTACAGGGGCTCTCCTACGAGCAGTACTTC	CASTVQGLSYEQYF
TRBV5-1	TRBD2	once	TRBJ2-3	TGCGCCAGCAGGGACTCCGGTGGCGGGAGTCCAGATACGCAGTATTTT	CASRDSGGGSPDTQYF
TRBV4-1	.	.	TRBJ2-3	TGCGCCAGCAGCCACGACGAGAGGGGCACAGATACGCAGTATTTT	CASSHDERGTDTQYF
TRBV6-6	TRBD1	few	TRBJ1-1	TGTGCCAGCAGTTTCGGACAGGGGAACACTGAAGCTTTCTTT	CASSFGQGNTEAFF
TRBV6-5	.	.	TRBJ1-3	TGTGCCAGCAGTTACTCGTGGAGGGTATCTGGAAACACCATATATTTT	CASSYSWRVSGNTIYF
TRBV5-5	.	few	TRBJ1-1	TGTGCCAGCAGCTTGGCTCGGAACACTGAAGCTTTCTTT	CASSLARNTEAFF
TRBV5-4	.	.	TRBJ2-7	TGTGCCAGCAGCTACCACGGAGGCTTCTACGAGCAGTACTTC	CASSYHGGFYEQYF